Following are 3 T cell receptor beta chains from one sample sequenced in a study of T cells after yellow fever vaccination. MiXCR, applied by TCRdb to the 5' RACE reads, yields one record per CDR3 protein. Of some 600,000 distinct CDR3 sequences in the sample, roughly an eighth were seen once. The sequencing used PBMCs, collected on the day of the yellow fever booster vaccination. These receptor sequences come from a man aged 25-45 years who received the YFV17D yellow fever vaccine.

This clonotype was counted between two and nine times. CDR3 region: CASSAEGTPDGTDTQYF. CDR3 in DNA: TGTGCCAGCAGTGCCGAGGGAACACCCGACGGCACAGATACGCAGTATTTT. The V and J genes are TRBV12-3 or TRBV12-4 and TRBJ2-3, with D perhaps matching TRBD2 (5 bases). This CDR3 has 17 residues. The V gene lost 5 bases and the J gene lost 1 base, with 19 bases spanning the gap.

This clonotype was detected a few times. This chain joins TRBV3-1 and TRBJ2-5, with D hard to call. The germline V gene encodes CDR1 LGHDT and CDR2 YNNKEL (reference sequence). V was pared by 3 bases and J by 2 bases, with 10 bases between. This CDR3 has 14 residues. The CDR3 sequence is CASSQALSQETQYF. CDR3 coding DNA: TGTGCCAGCAGCCAGGCGTTAAGTCAAGAGACCCAGTACTTC.

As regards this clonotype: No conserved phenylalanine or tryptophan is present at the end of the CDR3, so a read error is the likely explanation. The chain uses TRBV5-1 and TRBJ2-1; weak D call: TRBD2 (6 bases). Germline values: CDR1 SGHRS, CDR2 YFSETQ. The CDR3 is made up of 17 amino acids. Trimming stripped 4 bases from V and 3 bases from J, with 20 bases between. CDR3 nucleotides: TGCGCCAGCAGCGACGGGAGAGGGAGTAGAAGCTACAATGAGCAGTTCTCC. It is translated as CASSDGRGSRSYNEQFS.